Each of the 20 T cell receptor beta chains below was sequenced from the same sample in a study of shared clonotypes between healthy human individuals (dated by TCRdb to the early 2020s). The receptor library was made with the immunoSEQ multiplex PCR assay. TCRdb re-hosts the immuneACCESS table, in-frame sequences only. Its copies lack some clones; in the studies checked, an unresolved V gene accounts for under half of them, and the cause for the rest is not known. Present in this sample are 2 million to 2.5 million clones, approximately 95% of which were seen just once. The leading ten clones occupy under 0.45% of the sample. The sample taken for sequencing was naive CD4+ T cells from PBMCs. The sample's cell subset or site, from its label and the paper: CD45RA+ positively selected. These receptors were collected from a man younger than 35 in good health. Some clones in this sample may be carry-over from other donors' samples.

J is TRBJ1-2 and V is TRBV27, with a weak D call TRBD1 (5 bases). This CDR3 spans 15 amino acids. V dropped 4 bases and J dropped 4 bases, with 16 bases sitting between them. Germline V CDR1 and CDR2: MNHEY, SMNVEV (reference sequence). CDR3 sequence: CASSYRAPGGYGYTF. For the CDR3, the DNA is TGTGCCAGCAGTTACCGGGCTCCGGGGGGCTATGGCTACACCTTC.

The chain uses TRBV7-9 and TRBJ2-7; 11 bases are shared with TRBD2. The CDR3 extends over 15 amino acids. The V gene end was trimmed by 4 bases and the J gene end by 2 bases; junction bases not matched to a gene: 4. The germline CDR1 and CDR2 sequences are SEHNR and FQNEAQ (reference sequence). CDR3 DNA sequence: TGTGCCAGCAGCTGGGGGACTAGCGGCCCCTACGAGCAGTACTTC. Protein sequence: CASSWGTSGPYEQYF.

This chain links TRBV28 with TRBJ2-1, with 10 nucleotides matching TRBD2. The CDR3 covers 15 residues. Germline CDR1 MDHEN, CDR2 SYDVKM. Trimming took 6 bases from V and 2 from J; bases not matched to a gene: 4. The CDR3 DNA is TGTGCCAGCAGCCGAGCGGGAGGGACCTACAATGAGCAGTTCTTC. It translates to CASSRAGGTYNEQFF.

This sequence joins TRBV7-6 and TRBJ1-4; a weak D match, TRBD1 (6 bases). Germline-derived CDR1 and CDR2 are SGHVS and FNYEAQ. Trimming took off 6 bases at V and 0 bases at J, with 14 bases between the two ends. The CDR3 has 16 amino acids. CDR3 DNA sequence: TGTGCCAGCAGTAGGGGGAGGGCAGCAACTAATGAAAAACTGTTTTTT. Translation: CASSRGRAATNEKLFF.

The table lists this clone with a few counts. V is TRBV29-1 and J is TRBJ1-1, with 7 positions matching TRBD1. J was trimmed by 5 bases and V by 7 bases; bases with no gene match: 10. This CDR3 spans 13 amino acids. From germline, CDR1 is SQVTM and CDR2 ANQGSEA. CDR3 DNA: TGCAGCGGAAGACAGGGTCGTGAAACTGAAGCTTTCTTT. This translates into CSGRQGRETEAFF.

This sequence joins TRBV5-1 and TRBJ1-2; D uncertain. V was pared by 0 bases and J by 4 bases, with 13 bases between. The germline gives CDR1 SGHRS, CDR2 YFSETQ. The CDR3 loop spans 15 amino acids. The CDR3 region is CASSLGRAQLYGYTF. CDR3 nucleotide sequence: TGCGCCAGCAGCTTGGGTAGGGCGCAACTCTATGGCTACACCTTC.

The chain has TRBV14 and TRBJ2-7; 8 nucleotides agree with TRBD2. V dropped 4 bases and J dropped 4; count of bases not matched to a gene: 12. Germline values: CDR1 SGHDN, CDR2 FVKESK. The CDR3 totals 16 residues. The CDR3 nucleotides are TGTGCCAGCAGCCCCCCAGGAGCGGGAGAACTTTACGAGCAGTACTTC. Its protein product is CASSPPGAGELYEQYF. The variable domain in full, with the rest retrieved from reference TRBV14 and TRBJ2-7, is EAGVTQFPSHSVIEKGQTVTLRCDPISGHDNLYWYRRVMGKEIKFLLHFVKESKQDESGMPNNRFLAERTGGTYSTLKVQPAELEDSGVYFCASSPPGAGELYEQYFGPGTRLTVT.

Comment on this clone: The same CDR3 arises from other DNA sequences in this sample as well. This sequence joins TRBV11-3 and TRBJ2-1; TRBD2 agrees at 8 bases. J was trimmed by 7 bases and V by 1 base; bases with no gene match: 6. CDR1 and CDR2 (germline): SGHNT, YENEEA. This CDR3 has 15 amino acids. CDR3 amino acids: CASSLGASGRNEQFF. In DNA, the CDR3 is TGTGCCAGCAGCTTAGGGGCTAGCGGGCGGAATGAGCAGTTCTTC.

The rearrangement uses TRBV4-1 and TRBJ1-4, with D possibly being TRBD1 (5 bases). With 8 bases removed from V and 2 bases from J, the gap between germline ends came to 15 bases. The germline CDR1 and CDR2 sequences are MGHRA and YSYEKL. The CDR3 has 15 amino acids. The CDR3 coding sequence is TGCGCCAGCGCAAAAGCGGGGGGGACTAATGAAAAACTGTTTTTT. This encodes CASAKAGGTNEKLFF.

As concerns this clone: This CDR3 is also generated by other DNA sequences in the sample. This sequence joins TRBV30 and TRBJ2-3, with 7 bases that match TRBD1. Per the germline V gene, CDR1 is GTSNPN and CDR2 is SVGIG (reference sequence). V lost 3 bases and J lost 1; bases outside the gene matches: 4. This CDR3 has 14 amino acids. As DNA, the CDR3 is TGTGCCTGGAGACGACAGGGTGGCACAGATACGCAGTATTTT. Translated, it gives CAWRRQGGTDTQYF.

The V and J genes are TRBV5-1 and TRBJ2-2; TRBD2 aligns across 9 bases. The germline V gene encodes CDR1 SGHRS and CDR2 YFSETQ. The CDR3 is 17 residues long. J gave up 4 bases and V 2 bases, and 9 bases lay outside the gene matches. DNA for the CDR3: TGCGCCAGCAGCTTTTCGAGTCCAGCGGGAGGCACCGGGGAGCTGTTTTTT. It encodes CASSFSSPAGGTGELFF.

V usage is TRBV7-2 and J usage is TRBJ2-2; tentatively, D is TRBD1 or TRBD2 (5 bases each). The CDR3 is 14 residues long. Trimming stripped 5 bases from V and 6 bases from J, with 13 bases between. The germline V gene has CDR1 SGHTA and CDR2 FQGNSA. The CDR3 reads CASSAPGRAGELFF. The CDR3 nucleotides are TGTGCCAGCAGCGCGCCGGGGCGGGCCGGGGAGCTGTTTTTT.

This clone was picked up a small number of times. The J gene is TRBJ1-1, the V gene TRBV6-1; D is unclear. The CDR3 is 12 amino acids. V was cut by 2 bases and J by 1 base, with 2 bases left in between. CDR1 MNHNS and CDR2 SASEGT come from the germline V gene. This CDR3 reads CASSERNTEAFF. In DNA, the CDR3 is TGTGCCAGCAGTGAAAGGAACACTGAAGCTTTCTTT.

The genes are TRBV5-1 and TRBJ2-3; 8 bases are a match to TRBD2. Germline lookup yields CDR1 SGHRS and CDR2 YFSETQ. V was clipped by 3 bases and J by 2 bases; unmatched bases: 5. This CDR3 has 15 residues. This chain's CDR3 is CASSSGTSYTDTQYF. In DNA form, the CDR3 reads TGCGCCAGCAGCTCGGGGACTAGTTACACAGATACGCAGTATTTT. The entire variable domain, with the rest obtained from reference TRBV5-1 and TRBJ2-3, is as follows: KAGVTQTPRYLIKTRGQQVTLSCSPISGHRSVSWYQQTPGQGLQFLFEYFSETQRNKGNFPGRFSGRQFSNSRSEMNVSTLELGDSALYLCASSSGTSYTDTQYFGPGTRLTVL.

The rearrangement links TRBV2 to TRBJ1-2; 9 bases agree with TRBD1. The J segment lost 8 bases and the V segment lost 5 bases, leaving 15 bases of the junction unmatched. Germline-derived CDR1 and CDR2 are SNHLY and FYNNEI. The CDR3 is 16 residues long. This chain's CDR3 is CASSWIGTGSSWGYTF. CDR3 coding DNA: TGTGCCAGCAGTTGGATCGGGACAGGGTCGTCCTGGGGCTACACCTTC. Together with reference TRBV2 and TRBJ1-2, the CDR3 gives the full variable domain: EPEVTQTPSHQVTQMGQEVILRCVPISNHLYFYWYRQILGQKVEFLVSFYNNEISEKSEIFDDQFSVERPDGSNFTLKIRSTKLEDSAMYFCASSWIGTGSSWGYTFGSGTRLTVV.

The gene calls are TRBV6-5 and TRBJ2-3, with D possibly TRBD1 on 5 matching bases. The CDR3 spans 14 residues. V shed 3 bases and J shed 4 bases, with 11 bases lying between them. Looked up from germline, CDR1 is MNHEY and CDR2 is SVGAGI. The CDR3 bases are TGTGCCAGCAGTTATAGCAGGGTGGCAGATACGCAGTATTTT. Its protein product is CASSYSRVADTQYF.

The chain is built from TRBV5-1 and TRBJ1-1, with D unclear. The CDR3 has 16 residues. CDR1 is SGHRS and CDR2 is YFSETQ in the germline V gene. V lost 4 bases and J lost 7, with 23 bases in between. The chain's CDR3 is CASSGHTTSGRSEAFF. CDR3 coding DNA: TGCGCCAGCAGCGGGCATACGACATCCGGGCGGAGTGAAGCTTTCTTT.

V usage is TRBV6-9 and J usage is TRBJ2-4; no clear D gene. Trimming stripped 3 bases from V and 5 bases from J, with 2 bases between. Germline V gene data show CDR1 as MNHGY and CDR2 as SVAAGI. This CDR3 comprises 11 residues. The CDR3 is CASSYQNIQYF. CDR3 DNA: TGTGCCAGCAGTTACCAAAACATTCAGTACTTC.

This CDR3 is CASSPAGQNYGYTF. DNA of the CDR3: TGCGCCAGCAGCCCTGCAGGACAGAACTATGGCTACACCTTC. The V gene is TRBV5-1, the J gene TRBJ1-2; possibly TRBD1 for D (6 bases). This CDR3 region has 14 residues. The V gene lost 4 bases and the J gene lost 2 bases, with 12 bases spanning the gap. Germline CDR1 and CDR2: SGHRS and YFSETQ. Full variable domain (missing parts from reference TRBV5-1 and TRBJ1-2): KAGVTQTPRYLIKTRGQQVTLSCSPISGHRSVSWYQQTPGQGLQFLFEYFSETQRNKGNFPGRFSGRQFSNSRSEMNVSTLELGDSALYLCASSPAGQNYGYTFGSGTRLTVV.

J is TRBJ2-1 and V is TRBV5-1, with 8 bases that match TRBD2. The J segment lost 4 bases and the V segment lost 4 bases, leaving 10 bases of the junction unmatched. CDR3 length: 16 amino acids. Germline lookup yields CDR1 SGHRS and CDR2 YFSETQ. The CDR3: CASSTPLAALYNEQFF. CDR3 sequence (DNA): TGCGCCAGCAGCACCCCACTAGCGGCCCTTTACAATGAGCAGTTCTTC.